Following are 11 T cell receptor beta chains from one sample sequenced in a study of blood T cell repertoires in COVID-19 (TCRdb year 2020). The library was prepared using the immunoSEQ multiplex PCR assay. TCRdb's version of the immuneACCESS table is confined to in-frame rearrangements and falls short of the full clone set. An unresolved V gene accounts for under half of the shortfall where checked; the remainder is of unknown origin. A total of some 130,000 clones appear in this sample, 86% of them only once. The ten top clones hold around 4.5% of the sample. The sample was PBMCs or T cells enriched from blood (not recorded which). The receptor set was obtained from a man in his fifties who had recovered from COVID-19.

This clone was seen more than once but under ten times. The chain carries TRBV7-2 and TRBJ2-5, with D possibly matching TRBD1 (6 bases). V gave up 6 bases and J gave up 4 bases, with 12 bases separating them. CDR3 size: 13 residues. Germline assignment: CDR1 SGHTA and CDR2 FQGNSA. The CDR3 coding sequence is TGTGCCAGCAGTCCCGGGACATCAGAGACCCAGTACTTC. Protein product: CASSPGTSETQYF.

The chain recombines TRBV24-1 with TRBJ1-1; TRBD1 matches at 7 bases. Germline V gives CDR1 KGHDR, CDR2 SFDVKD. The trim removed 4 bases at V and 10 bases at J, leaving 8 bases unmatched. The CDR3 consists of 13 residues. CDR3 region: CATSDPNQGGAFF. For the CDR3, the DNA is TGTGCCACCAGTGACCCTAATCAGGGGGGAGCTTTCTTT.

This clone was observed a few times. V usage is TRBV25-1 and J usage is TRBJ2-2, with a possible D match to TRBD1 (5 bases). Per the germline V gene, CDR1 is MGHDK and CDR2 is SYGVNS. Trimming stripped 3 bases from V and 4 bases from J, with 9 bases between. This CDR3 comprises 14 residues. In DNA, the CDR3 is TGTGCCAGCAGTGAGTACAGGATCACCGGGGAGCTGTTTTTT. It specifies CASSEYRITGELFF.

This sequence joins TRBV3-1 (or the pseudogene TRBV3-2) and TRBJ1-1, with TRBD1 identical over 10 bases. In germline, CDR1 is LGHDT, CDR2 YNNKEL (reference sequence). The CDR3 has 15 residues. The junction had 13 bases not matched to a gene; V was cut back by 4 bases and J by 11 bases. The CDR3 DNA sequence: TGTGCCAGCAGCCGTGAGCGGACAGGGGGAATGAGGGCTTTCTTT. This encodes CASSRERTGGMRAFF.

The gene calls are TRBV5-4 and TRBJ1-1; 7 positions match TRBD1. Per the germline V gene, CDR1 is SGHNT and CDR2 is YYREEE (reference sequence). The CDR3 is made up of 15 amino acids. V shed 2 bases, J shed 1 base, and the junction held 5 bases outside the gene matches. The CDR3 DNA follows: TGTGCCAGCAGCTTATGGACAGGCCAGAACACTGAAGCTTTCTTT. Translation: CASSLWTGQNTEAFF.

The chain couples TRBV5-4 to TRBJ2-5, with D tentatively TRBD2 (7 bases). The V end lost 4 bases, the J end lost 10 bases, and 20 bases lay between the germline ends. This CDR3 spans 14 amino acids. Germline CDR1 and CDR2: SGHNT and YYREEE (reference sequence). Here the CDR3 DNA reads TGTGCCAGCAGCAGAGCGACTAGCCCAGGGGACCAGTACTTC. Its protein product is CASSRATSPGDQYF.

V usage is TRBV3-1 (or the pseudogene TRBV3-2) and J usage is TRBJ1-2; 7 nucleotides line up with TRBD1. V was pared by 4 bases and J by 7 bases, with 3 bases of the junction left unmatched. Per germline, CDR1 LGHDT and CDR2 YNNKEL (reference sequence). The length of the CDR3 is 12 residues. The CDR3, as DNA: TGTGCCAGCAGCCCGTACAGGGGTGGCTACACCTTC. It specifies CASSPYRGGYTF.

The chain recombines TRBV7-2 with TRBJ1-1; possible D gene TRBD1, 5 bases. CDR1 is SGHTA, CDR2 FQGNSA, per germline. Trimming removed 2 bases from V and 1 base from J, with 8 bases in between. CDR3 length equals 14 residues. The DNA for the CDR3 is TGTGCCAGCAGCTTAAGCAGGGCGAACACTGAAGCTTTCTTT. Amino acid sequence: CASSLSRANTEAFF. Complete variable domain (other parts from reference TRBV7-2 and TRBJ1-1): GAGVSQSPSNKVTEKGKDVELRCDPISGHTALYWYRQSLGQGLEFLIYFQGNSAPDKSGLPSDRFSAERTGGSVSTLTIQRTQQEDSAVYLCASSLSRANTEAFFGQGTRLTVV.

This chain uses TRBV7-8 with TRBJ1-4; no clear D. V lost 5 bases, J lost 4 bases, and 8 bases lay in between. Germline assignment: CDR1 SGHVS and CDR2 FQNEAQ. The CDR3 spans 13 residues. The CDR3 nucleotides read TGTGCCAGCAGCGCTCGGGGTAATGAAAAACTGTTTTTT. Translation gives CASSARGNEKLFF.

This chain connects TRBV5-4 to TRBJ2-3; D unresolved. V lost 2 bases and J lost 1, with 5 bases in between. Germline V lookup: CDR1 SGHNT, CDR2 YYREEE (reference sequence). The CDR3 sequence is 13 residues long. The CDR3 sequence is CASSFLGTDTQYF. The CDR3 DNA follows: TGTGCCAGCAGCTTCTTAGGCACAGATACGCAGTATTTT.

This rearrangement joins TRBV4-3 to TRBJ1-1, with 11 bases fitting TRBD1. V was pared by 4 bases and J by 10 bases, with 11 bases of the junction left unmatched. Germline-derived CDR1 and CDR2 are LGHNA and YSLEER. The CDR3 contains 15 residues. The CDR3, as DNA: TGCGCCAGCAGCCTTTCCGGCCGGACAGGGGGCAGAGCTTTCTTT. Translated, it gives CASSLSGRTGGRAFF.